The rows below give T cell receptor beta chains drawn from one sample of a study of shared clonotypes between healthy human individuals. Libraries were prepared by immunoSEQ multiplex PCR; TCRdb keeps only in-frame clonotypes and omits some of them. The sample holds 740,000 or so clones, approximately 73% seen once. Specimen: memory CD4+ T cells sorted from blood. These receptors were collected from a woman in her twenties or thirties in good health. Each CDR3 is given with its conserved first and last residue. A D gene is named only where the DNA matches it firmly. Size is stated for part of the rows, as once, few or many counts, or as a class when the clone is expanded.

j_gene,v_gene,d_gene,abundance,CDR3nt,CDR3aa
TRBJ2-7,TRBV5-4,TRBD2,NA,TGTGCCAGCAGCTTCTCGACGGGACTAGCCTACGAGCAGTACTTC,CASSFSTGLAYEQYF
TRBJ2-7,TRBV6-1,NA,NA,TGTGCCAGCAGCCTAAACAGGTATTCCTCCTACGAGCAGTACTTC,CASSLNRYSSYEQYF
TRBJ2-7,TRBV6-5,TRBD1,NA,TGTGCCAGCAGTTCGACTGGGACAGGGGGGTACGAGCAGTACTTC,CASSSTGTGGYEQYF
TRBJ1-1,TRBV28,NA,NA,TGTGCCAGCACTGAAATTCGGGTCACTGAAGCTTTCTTT,CASTEIRVTEAFF
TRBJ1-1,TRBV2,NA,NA,TGTGCCAGCAGTCGGGACCGGGACCCGGGGGCGGACACTGAAGCTTTCTTT,CASSRDRDPGADTEAFF
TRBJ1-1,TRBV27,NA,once,TGTGCCAGCAGGGCTACAACCCAGGGCTGGATGAACACTGAAGCTTTCTTT,CASRATTQGWMNTEAFF
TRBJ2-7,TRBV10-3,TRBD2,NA,TGTGCCATCAGGGCGGGGCCTAGCGGGAACTACGAGCAGTACTTC,CAIRAGPSGNYEQYF
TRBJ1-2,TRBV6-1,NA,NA,TGTGCCAGCAGTGAAGTGGAGGCGGACTATGGCTACACCTTC,CASSEVEADYGYTF
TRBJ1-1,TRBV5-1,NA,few,TGCGCCAGCAGGAACAGGGAAGACACTGAAGCTTTCTTT,CASRNREDTEAFF
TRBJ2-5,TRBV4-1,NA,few,TGCGCCAGCAGCCAAGACAGGGCGGGGTCAGAGACCCAGTACTTC,CASSQDRAGSETQYF
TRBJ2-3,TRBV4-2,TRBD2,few,TGTGCCAGCAGCCCCAATGGACTAGCGAGGTCTAGCACAGATACGCAGTATTTT,CASSPNGLARSSTDTQYF
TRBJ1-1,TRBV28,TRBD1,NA,TGTGCCAGCAGTTTCCGACGACAGGGGGCTAGGAGAACAGCTTTCTTT,CASSFRRQGARRTAFF
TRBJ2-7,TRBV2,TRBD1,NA,TGTGCCAGCCGGACAGGGCCTAGGCACGAGCAGTACTTC,CASRTGPRHEQYF
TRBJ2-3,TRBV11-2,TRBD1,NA,TGTGCCAGCAGCTCCCGGACAGGGGCAGATACGCAGTATTTT,CASSSRTGADTQYF
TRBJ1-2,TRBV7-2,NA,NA,TGTGCCAGCAGCTTACTCCACAGGACCAATGGCTACACCTTC,CASSLLHRTNGYTF
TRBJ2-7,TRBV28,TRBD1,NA,TGTGCCAGCAGATCGGCGGGACAGGGTGGAGACGAGCAGTACTTC,CASRSAGQGGDEQYF
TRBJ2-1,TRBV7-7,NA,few,TGTGCCAGCAGCCCAAGGGTTATATACAATGAGCAGTTCTTC,CASSPRVIYNEQFF
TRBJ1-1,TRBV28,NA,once,TGTGCCAGCAGACAAACTCGGCTCAGGGCGATGAACACTGAAGCTTTCTTT,CASRQTRLRAMNTEAFF
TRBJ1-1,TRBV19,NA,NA,TGTGCCAGTAGTCCTCGGACACAAGAAGCTTTCTTT,CASSPRTQEAFF
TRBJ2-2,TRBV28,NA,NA,TGTGCCAGTGAGAAGGAGACCGGGGAGCTGTTTTTT,CASEKETGELFF
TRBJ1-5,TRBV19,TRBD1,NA,TGTGCCACTACCGACAGGGATGAACAGCCCCAGCATTTT,CATTDRDEQPQHF
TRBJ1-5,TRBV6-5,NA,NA,TGTGCCAGCAGCCGGGGACAAACAGGCAATCAGCCCCAGCATTTT,CASSRGQTGNQPQHF
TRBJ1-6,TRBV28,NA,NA,TGTGCCAGCAGCCGACCAGGGGAGGGTAGGCCCCTCCACTTT,CASSRPGEGRPLHF
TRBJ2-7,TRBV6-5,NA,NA,TGTGCCAGCAGTTTCGGCGGGGCCGGCTGGGACGAGCAGTACTTC,CASSFGGAGWDEQYF
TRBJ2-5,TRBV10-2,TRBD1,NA,TGCGCCAGCAGTAAGACAGGGGCAGGGACCCAGTACTTC,CASSKTGAGTQYF
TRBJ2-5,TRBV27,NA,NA,TGTGCCAGCAGGCGTCAAGAGACCCAGTACTTC,CASRRQETQYF
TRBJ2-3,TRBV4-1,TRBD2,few,TGCGCCAGCAGCCAAGAAGCGGGAGCTATCAGAGATACGCAGTATTTT,CASSQEAGAIRDTQYF
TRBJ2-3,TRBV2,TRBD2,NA,TGTGCCGGCACTAGCGGGAACACAGATACGCAGTATTTT,CAGTSGNTDTQYF
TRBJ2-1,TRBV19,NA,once,TGTGCCAGTATTTCCAGGGCCGGGTACTACAATGAGCAGTTCTTC,CASISRAGYYNEQFF
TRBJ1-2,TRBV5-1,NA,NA,TGCGCCAGCAGCTTGAGTCCGCCGGGGACACAACCTAACTATGGCTACACCTTC,CASSLSPPGTQPNYGYTF
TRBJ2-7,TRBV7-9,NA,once,TGTGCCAGCAGCCTTTCGAGTGGGAGCTACGAGCAGTACTTC,CASSLSSGSYEQYF
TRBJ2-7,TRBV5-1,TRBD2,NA,TGCGCCAGCAGCTTGGATGGGACTAGCGGGAAAGTCGGGCAGTACTTC,CASSLDGTSGKVGQYF
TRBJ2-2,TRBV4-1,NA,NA,TGCGCCAGCAGCCTACCAGGGGGGGAGGACACCGGGGAGCTGTTTTTT,CASSLPGGEDTGELFF
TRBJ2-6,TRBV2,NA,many,TGTGCCAGCACCCGAATGTCCGGGGCCAACGTCCTGACTTTC,CASTRMSGANVLTF
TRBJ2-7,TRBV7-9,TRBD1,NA,TGTGCCAGCAGCTTGGACAGGGGGCTTTACGTGTACGAGCAGTACTTC,CASSLDRGLYVYEQYF
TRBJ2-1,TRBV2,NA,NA,TGTGCCAGCAGCCCCTTACGGAACCATGAGCAGTTCTTC,CASSPLRNHEQFF
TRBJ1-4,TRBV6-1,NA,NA,TGTGCCAGCAGTGGACAGGCGCTACTAAATGAAAAACTGTTTTTT,CASSGQALLNEKLFF
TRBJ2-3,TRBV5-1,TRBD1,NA,TGCGCCAGCAGCAGGGGACAGTCAGAGCTCACAGATACGCAGTATTTT,CASSRGQSELTDTQYF
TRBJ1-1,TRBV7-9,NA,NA,TGTGCCAGCAGCCTGCTTAGAATCGGGGACACTGAAGCTTTCTTT,CASSLLRIGDTEAFF
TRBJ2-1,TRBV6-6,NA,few,TGTGCCAGCAAAGGTGGCAGTTACAATGAGCAGTTCTTC,CASKGGSYNEQFF
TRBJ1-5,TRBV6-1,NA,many,TGTGCCAGCAGTGACAACAGACTTAGCAATCAGCCCCAGCATTTT,CASSDNRLSNQPQHF
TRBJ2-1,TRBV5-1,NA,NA,TGCGCCAGCAGCTTGAGCAGTACCTACAATGAGCAGTTCTTC,CASSLSSTYNEQFF
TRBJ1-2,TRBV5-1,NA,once,TGCGCCAGCAGCGGGGGAGGACGTAACTATGGCTACACCTTC,CASSGGGRNYGYTF
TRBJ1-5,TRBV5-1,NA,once,TGCGCCAGCACCCCACAAGGTGGGGATCAGCCCCAGCATTTT,CASTPQGGDQPQHF
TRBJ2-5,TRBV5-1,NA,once,TGCGCCAGCAGGTCCACTAGTTCCCAAGAGACCCAGTACTTC,CASRSTSSQETQYF
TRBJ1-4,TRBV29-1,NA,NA,TGCAGCGTTGAAGGAGGGTTTGATGAAAAACTGTTTTTT,CSVEGGFDEKLFF
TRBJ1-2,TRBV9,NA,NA,TGTGCCAGCAGCGGACTCGCCTCTAACTATGGCTACACCTTC,CASSGLASNYGYTF
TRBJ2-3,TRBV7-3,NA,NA,TGTGCCAGCAGCTCTTTTCGCGAGGCGGATACGCAGTATTTT,CASSSFREADTQYF
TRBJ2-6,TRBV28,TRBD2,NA,TGTGCCAGCAGTCCCCCGGGGAGGGCTGGGGCCAACGTCCTGACTTTC,CASSPPGRAGANVLTF
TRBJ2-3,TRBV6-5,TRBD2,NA,TGTGCCAGCAGTTACCACCAGGGAGGGTTTACAGATACGCAGTATTTT,CASSYHQGGFTDTQYF
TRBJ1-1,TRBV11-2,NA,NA,TGTGCCAGCAGCTGGAGATTGAACACTGAAGCTTTCTTT,CASSWRLNTEAFF
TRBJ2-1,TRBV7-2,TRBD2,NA,TGTGCCAGCAGCCGCACGGCACTAGCGGACAATGAGCAGTTCTTC,CASSRTALADNEQFF
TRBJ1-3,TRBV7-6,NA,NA,TGTGCCAGCAGCCCTGGAAACACCATATATTTT,CASSPGNTIYF
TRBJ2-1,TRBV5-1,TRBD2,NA,TGCGCCAGCAGCTTGGTAGGCGGGAGCTACAATGAGCAGTTCTTC,CASSLVGGSYNEQFF
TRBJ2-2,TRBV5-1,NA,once,TGCGCCAGCAGCTGGTCAGGGGAAGCCGGGGAGCTGTTTTTT,CASSWSGEAGELFF